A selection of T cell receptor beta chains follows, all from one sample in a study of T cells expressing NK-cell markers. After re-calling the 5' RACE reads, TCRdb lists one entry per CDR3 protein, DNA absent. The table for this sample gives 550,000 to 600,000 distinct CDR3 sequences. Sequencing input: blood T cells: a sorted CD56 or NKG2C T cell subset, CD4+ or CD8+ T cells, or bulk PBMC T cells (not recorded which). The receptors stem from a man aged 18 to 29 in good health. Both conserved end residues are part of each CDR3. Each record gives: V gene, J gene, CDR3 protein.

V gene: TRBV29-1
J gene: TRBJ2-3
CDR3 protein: CSGRDWTSTDTQYF

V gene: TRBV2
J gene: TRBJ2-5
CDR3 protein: CASSYSGQGLKTQYF

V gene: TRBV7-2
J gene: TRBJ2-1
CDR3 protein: CASSLEPSLVNEQFF

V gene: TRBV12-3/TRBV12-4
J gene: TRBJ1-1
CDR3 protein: CASSFPADQRKAFF

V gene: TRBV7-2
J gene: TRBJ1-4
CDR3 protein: CASSLVGTGNEKLFF

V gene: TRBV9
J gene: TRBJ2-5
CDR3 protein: CASSVDMGWGQETQYF

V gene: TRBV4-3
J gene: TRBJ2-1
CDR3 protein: CASSQDSNNEQFF

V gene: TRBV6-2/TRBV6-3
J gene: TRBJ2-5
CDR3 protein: CASSYALAGEETQYF

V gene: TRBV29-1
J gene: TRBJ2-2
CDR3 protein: CSVGTRFTGELFF

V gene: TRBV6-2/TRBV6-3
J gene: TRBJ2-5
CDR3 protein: CASSYSQEFGYQETQYF

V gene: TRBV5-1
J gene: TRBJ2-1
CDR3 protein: CASREQSGSSDEQFF

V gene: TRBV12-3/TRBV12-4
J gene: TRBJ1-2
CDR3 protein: CASSSTGTNYGYTF

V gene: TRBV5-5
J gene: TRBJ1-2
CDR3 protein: CASSLGQTGGRGYTF

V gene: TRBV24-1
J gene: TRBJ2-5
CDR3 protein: CATSESGTSSYRVSQTQYF

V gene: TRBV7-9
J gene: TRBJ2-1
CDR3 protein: CASRDGGGNEQFF

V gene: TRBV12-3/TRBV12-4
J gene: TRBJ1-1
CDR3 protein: CASRGGGRVEAFF

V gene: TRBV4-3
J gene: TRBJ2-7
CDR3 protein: CASSQDYTSGSYEQYF

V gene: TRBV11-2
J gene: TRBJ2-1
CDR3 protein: CASSPIGEFDEQFF

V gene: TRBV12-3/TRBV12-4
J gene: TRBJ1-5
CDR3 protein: CASSMGGGRNQPQHF

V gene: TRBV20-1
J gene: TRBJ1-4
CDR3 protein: CSARAGLEKLFF

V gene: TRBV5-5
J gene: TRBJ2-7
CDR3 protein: CASSPTSISSYEQYF

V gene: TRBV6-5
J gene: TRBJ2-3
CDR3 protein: CASSYRSSAARDTQYF

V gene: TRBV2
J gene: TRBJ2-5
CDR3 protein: CASSETASGRAPQETQYF

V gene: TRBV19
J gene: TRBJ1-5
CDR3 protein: CASRQILRGKDQPQHF

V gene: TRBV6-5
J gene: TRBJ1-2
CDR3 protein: CASSYWGRAEIYGYTF

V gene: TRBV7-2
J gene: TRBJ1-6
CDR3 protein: CASSLEGDDSPLHF

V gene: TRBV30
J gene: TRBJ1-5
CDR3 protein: CAWSGTITQPQHF

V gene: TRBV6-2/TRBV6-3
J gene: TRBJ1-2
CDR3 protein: CASSQGVYGYTF

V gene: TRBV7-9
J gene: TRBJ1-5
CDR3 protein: CASSDGTGHQPQHF

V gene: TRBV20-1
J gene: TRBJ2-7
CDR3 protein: CSAGDGSYEQYF

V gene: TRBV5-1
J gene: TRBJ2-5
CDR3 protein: CASSDRGPGETQYF

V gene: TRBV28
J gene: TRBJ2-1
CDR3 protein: CASSPRGSGRVFYNEQFF

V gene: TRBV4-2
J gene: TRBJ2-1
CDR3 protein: CASSQGTLEQFF

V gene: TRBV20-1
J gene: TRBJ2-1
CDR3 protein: CSASSSGSRAYEQFF

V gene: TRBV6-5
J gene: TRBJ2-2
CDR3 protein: CASSYSRGVAGSTGELFF

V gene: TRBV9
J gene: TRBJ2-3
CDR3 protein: CASSVGLERDRNTQYF